This T cell receptor beta chain was sequenced during a study of cytotoxic CD8 clonotypes in ibrutinib-treated CLL. Study-level findings and limits: Circulating CD8+ T-cell counts were tracked by baseline clonality, which exceeded that of age-matched healthy donors.

In regard to this clone: What it binds is unknown.

Germline-derived CDR1 and CDR2 are SQVTM and ANQGSEA. The CDR3 has 11 amino acids. Trimming stripped 6 bases from V and 6 bases from J, with 9 bases between. The assay was immunoSEQ multiplex PCR, and TCRdb's table has in-frame clones only and misses some. This repertoire shows about 32,000 clones, over 70% found once; its top ten account for around 17%. The sequencing here drew on PBMCs, taken at disease progression, from a patient treated with ibrutinib. The chain combines TRBV29-1 with TRBJ2-1; TRBD2 might be the D (6 bases). The receptor was isolated from a human donor with chronic lymphocytic leukemia. The DNA for the CDR3 is TGCAGCGTCTACGGGGGCAATGAGCAGTTCTTC. Residues: CSVYGGNEQFF.